This TCR beta chain is drawn from a study of T cell repertoires in cytomegalovirus infection. Findings and caveats of the study: The ex vivo response was dominated by HLA-C-restricted CMV-specific TCR beta clonotypes.

Concerning this clonotype itself: Its antigen remains unidentified.

From the reads, TCRdb called clonotypes with MiXCR, one entry per CDR3 protein. Here the sample spans 150,000 to 200,000 distinct CDR3 sequences, over 13% being singletons. Sequencing was done on a sample of PBMCs. The source is a human donor in good health (CMV status not recorded). Some clones in this sample may be carry-over from other donors' samples.

CDR3 DNA sequence: TGCAGTGCTAGAGAGCCCAGTCTCAATGGCTACACCTTC. Its translation is CSAREPSLNGYTF. J is TRBJ1-2 and V is TRBV20-1; D is uncertain. V lost 0 bases to trimming and J lost 6 bases, with 11 bases between them. This CDR3 is 13 amino acids long. Germline V gene sequence: CDR1 DFQATT, CDR2 SNEGSKA (reference sequence).